This TCR beta chain was found in a study of T cell responses to AZD1222 COVID-19 vaccine. Study details: Samples with a second dose at about 4 or about 12 weeks were pooled together. Study-wide points: Clonal diversity may have been underestimated in mostly white British donors. Spike-specific TCR breadth and depth were elevated following two AZD1222 doses.

As to this clone: The antigen is undetermined.

The table came from immunoSEQ multiplex PCR; TCRdb's copy has only in-frame clones and leaves some out. The sample records under 200,000 clones, approximately 90% being singletons. The CDR3 totals 14 residues. V dropped 4 bases and J dropped 2 bases, with 9 bases sitting between them. CDR1 is LGHNA and CDR2 is YSLEER in the germline V gene. The chain is built from TRBV4-3 and TRBJ1-3, with D hard to call. The input for sequencing was peripheral blood, taken on day 0 of AZD1222 vaccination. The source is an adult in good health. The CDR3 nucleotides read TGCGCCAGCAGCCTAACAGATGCTGGAAACACCATATATTTT. Translating it yields CASSLTDAGNTIYF.